The 3 T cell receptor beta chains reported below all come from one sample, sequenced in a study of blood T cell repertoires in COVID-19. The repertoire was sequenced with immunoSEQ multiplex PCR; TCRdb's copy has only in-frame clones and lacks some. Here the sample spans about 160,000 clones, roughly 89% being singletons. Sequenced: peripheral blood. The receptors here all came from a woman aged 55-70 years who had recovered from COVID-19.

V gene TRBV7-6 combines with J gene TRBJ2-7; possibly TRBD1 for D (6 bases). The germline V gene has CDR1 SGHVS and CDR2 FNYEAQ. Trimming pared 5 bases from V and 6 bases from J, leaving 11 bases between. The length of the CDR3 is 12 residues. Written as DNA, the CDR3 is TGTGCCAGCAGCGCATACAGGGTCGAGCAGTACTTC. As protein: CASSAYRVEQYF.

The chain carries TRBV9 and TRBJ1-6; 7 bases fit TRBD1. Germline values: CDR1 SGDLS, CDR2 YYNGEE. The J segment lost 9 bases and the V segment lost 0 bases, leaving 3 bases of the junction unmatched. CDR3 size: 14 residues. The CDR3 region is CASSVDRGGSPLHF. DNA for the CDR3: TGTGCCAGCAGCGTAGACAGGGGTGGTTCACCCCTCCACTTT. Complete variable domain (other parts from reference TRBV9 and TRBJ1-6): DSGVTQTPKHLITATGQRVTLRCSPRSGDLSVYWYQQSLDQGLQFLIQYYNGEERAKGNILERFSAQQFPDLHSELNLSSLELGDSALYFCASSVDRGGSPLHFGNGTRLTVT.

This chain connects TRBV6-5 to TRBJ2-7; 10 bases match TRBD2. This CDR3 region has 15 residues. Per germline, CDR1 MNHEY and CDR2 SVGAGI. The V gene end was trimmed by 0 bases and the J gene end by 3 bases; junction bases not matched to a gene: 2. This chain's CDR3 is CASSYSSSGGYEQYF. CDR3 nucleotides: TGTGCCAGCAGTTACTCATCTAGCGGGGGCTACGAGCAGTACTTC.